Listed below are T cell receptor beta chains from one sample, sequenced in a study of lymphopenia after photon versus proton radiotherapy. Profiling relied on immunoSEQ multiplex PCR, and the TCRdb table lists in-frame clones only, not all of them. The sample includes approximately 150,000 clones, 75% to 90% seen only once; the top ten take about 4.3%. Sequencing was performed on peripheral blood, taken from a patient treated with photon-based radiotherapy. These receptors all come from a man aged 45-60 years with gastric cancer. Both conserved end residues are trimmed from each CDR3. Each record gives: clone size, J gene, V gene, CDR3 protein. Clone size is stated in some rows and not others, as once, few, many or a class when expanded.

>.|TRBJ2-4|TRBV6-1
ASRRRTDVNIQY
>.|TRBJ1-1|TRBV6-1
ASSLRRGGTEAF
>.|TRBJ2-1|TRBV6-5
ASRGLAAYNEQF
>.|TRBJ1-4|TRBV7-9
ASSPTREEKLF
>.|TRBJ2-5|TRBV5-4
ASSFIFGAGGSETQY
>.|TRBJ2-2|TRBV14
ASSQDMGLADTGELF
>.|TRBJ2-2|TRBV18
ASSRLDTGELF
>.|TRBJ2-1|TRBV19
ASRVAGSYNEQF
>.|TRBJ2-1|TRBV19
ASSISPLNEQF
>once|TRBJ2-2|TRBV7-3
ASSPIAGANTGELF
>.|TRBJ1-1|TRBV7-3
ASSVGTASTEAF
>.|TRBJ1-2|TRBV28
ASSLLVTKDGYT
>.|TRBJ2-7|TRBV10-3
ANGAGGLGGEQY
>.|TRBJ1-2|TRBV5-1
ASSLAGQGWGYT
>.|TRBJ2-1|TRBV29-1
SVRMTYNEQF
>once|TRBJ2-3|TRBV7-9
ASSSLAGASTDTQY
>few|TRBJ2-3|TRBV19
ASSSGSTDTQY
>.|TRBJ1-5|TRBV28
ASSLNQPQH
>.|TRBJ1-2|TRBV5-6
ASSLAGGRGYT
>.|TRBJ1-4|TRBV2
ASTDQGHKNEKLF
>once|TRBJ2-7|TRBV19
ASSTRDGSYEQY
>.|TRBJ2-2|TRBV7-8
ASSILGPSGSYGGELF
>.|TRBJ2-6|TRBV18
ASSPRGSGANVLT
>once|TRBJ2-7|TRBV5-1
ASSTLQGRYEQY
>.|TRBJ2-1|TRBV9
ASSPGLAGDKTYNEQF
>.|TRBJ1-5|TRBV2
ASSATGGNQPQH
>.|TRBJ1-2|TRBV19
ASSSYRGETCYT
>.|TRBJ2-2|TRBV18
ASSPNTGELF
>.|TRBJ2-2|TRBV21-1
ASSTRTSGGVTGELF
>.|TRBJ2-1|TRBV7-2
ASSPRLGGPEQF
>.|TRBJ1-1|TRBV30
AWSPHGNTEAF
>.|TRBJ1-2|TRBV7-2
ASSPDVRGSYGYT
>.|TRBJ1-2|TRBV15
ATSRFTRQGAYGYT
>.|TRBJ1-1|TRBV6-6
ASNSGGGYHTEAF
>.|TRBJ2-7|TRBV5-4
ASSLALGTGYNEQY
>.|TRBJ2-7|TRBV21-1
ASSKGRHCADEQY
>.|TRBJ2-3|TRBV6-6
ASIRSNTDTQY
>.|TRBJ2-7|TRBV11-2
ASSLQGGSVEQY
>.|TRBJ1-2|TRBV7-9
ASSLGIGGFGYGYT
>.|TRBJ2-5|TRBV11-2
ASSKQGSLQETQY
>.|TRBJ1-4|TRBV28
ASCEGGKVNEKLF
>.|TRBJ2-3|TRBV30
AWRASGSTDTQY
>.|TRBJ2-1|TRBV29-1
SVEDTDRVGNEQF
>.|TRBJ1-1|TRBV19
ASSDRGRGTEAF
>.|TRBJ1-5|TRBV5-1
ASSLDGARSNQPQH
>.|TRBJ2-7|TRBV18
ASSLVDRLFHEQY
>few|TRBJ1-2|TRBV5-6
ASSLGQGVYGYT
>.|TRBJ2-2|TRBV7-2
ASSLVSSGRSGELF
>.|TRBJ2-1|TRBV4-2
ASSQDRASGSTYNEQF
>few|TRBJ1-2|TRBV29-1
SAVDRVDGYT
>.|TRBJ2-5|TRBV7-2
ASSPSGTETQY
>.|TRBJ1-1|TRBV6-4
ASSRTGRTEAF
>.|TRBJ2-3|TRBV29-1
SVGQGTDTQY
>.|TRBJ2-5|TRBV28
ASSHRPGVPETQY
>.|TRBJ2-7|TRBV5-1
ASSPGQGAWEQY
>.|TRBJ1-2|TRBV7-2
ASSRTGQGSGYT
>.|TRBJ2-7|TRBV10-3
AISGGQGGRYEQY
>few|TRBJ1-1|TRBV18
ASSPQREAF